This T cell receptor beta chain comes out of a study of blood T cell repertoires in COVID-19 (dated by TCRdb to 2018 to 2020). At the level of the whole study: The collaborator samples originated in the United States, Italy and Spain and spanned the acute and convalescent phases of COVID-19. The prospective study material was composed of cDNA or gDNA derived from T cells, B-cell-depleted T cells, or PBMCs. The dataset comprised deeply sampled blood TCRbeta repertoires from subjects exposed to, actively infected with, or recovered from COVID-19. A de-identified subject ID, COVID-19 status, age in years and sex were almost always included in the sample metadata. Where HLA class I and class II types were available, the types were taken from metadata supplied by the sample provider, not from assay-based typing. The repertoires were released in a freely available public database meant as a resource for research on the immune response to SARS-CoV-2. The samples were drawn from two sources: the first 160 participants of the ongoing ImmuneRACE study, and 1,000 to 1,500 subjects contributed by 6 global collaborators.

Notes on this clone: Its antigen remains undetermined. The record has no base qualities; no much larger clone is one base away.

Measured from the cysteine to the phenylalanine, the CDR3 is 15 residues long. Only CDR3 DNA is held: 45 bases, read in frame from base 1. Germline trimming: 6 bases from V, 9 bases from J; junction bases outside gene matches: 14. CDR1 and CDR2 are drawn from the germline V gene: KGHSH, LQKENI. The collaborating institutions used their own protocols to collect whole blood in K2EDTA tubes. For TCRbeta analysis, collaborators shipped samples in one of three forms: frozen whole blood, isolated PBMCs, or DNA extracted from either of those sample types. What the authors observed across the whole study: The quantity of clinical and demographic metadata differed by source and by participant and was supplied without curation.

TCRbeta CDR3 regions were amplified from genomic DNA using the immunoSEQ Assay, a bias-controlled multiplex PCR. As for the original processing: The number of nucleated cells in each sample was estimated from the amplification of reference gene primers within the assay. To quantify the absolute abundance of each unique TCRbeta CDR3 rearrangement, sequence reads were collapsed and filtered. For each sample, productive Simpson clonality was calculated as the square root of Simpson's diversity index across productive rearrangements. Not all clones reach the TCRdb copy of this immuneACCESS table, which keeps in-frame sequences only. Checked studies attribute under half of the gap to unresolved V genes and leave the rest unexplained. D and trimming come from the DNA, and the V and J calls and clone size come from that table. This sample comprises 25,000 to 35,000 clones, 90% of them detected only once. The ten largest clones capture 8.4% of the sample.

This TCR derives from a man between 65 and 79 years old with active or convalescent COVID-19. The sample was peripheral blood. The sequence is built from TRBV18 and TRBJ1-3; a stretch of 7 junction bases matches TRBD1. The CDR3 sequence is CASSLQGGAGSTIYF. The DNA reads as follows: TGTGCCAGCTCCTTACAAGGGGGCGCAGGGAGCACCATATATTTT. When the CDR3 is completed using the reference TRBV18 and TRBJ1-3 genes on either side, the full variable domain is NAGVMQNPRHLVRRRGQEARLRCSPMKGHSHVYWYRQLPEEGLKFMVYLQKENIIDESGMPKERFSAEFPKEGPSILRIQQVVRGDSAAYFCASSLQGGAGSTIYFGEGSWLTVV.